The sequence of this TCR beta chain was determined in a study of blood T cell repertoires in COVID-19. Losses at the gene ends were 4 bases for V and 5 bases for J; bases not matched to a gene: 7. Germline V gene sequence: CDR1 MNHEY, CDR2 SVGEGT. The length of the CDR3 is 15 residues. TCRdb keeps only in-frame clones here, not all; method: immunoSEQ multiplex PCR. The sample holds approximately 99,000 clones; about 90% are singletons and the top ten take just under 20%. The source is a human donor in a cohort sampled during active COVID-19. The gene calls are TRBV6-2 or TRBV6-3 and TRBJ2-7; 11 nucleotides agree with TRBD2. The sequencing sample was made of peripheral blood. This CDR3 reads CASSFFSGRANEQYF. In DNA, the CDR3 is TGTGCCAGCAGTTTTTTTAGCGGGAGGGCCAACGAGCAGTACTTC.